Listed below are T cell receptor beta chains from one sample, sequenced in a study of blood T cell repertoires in COVID-19. The repertoire was sequenced with immunoSEQ multiplex PCR; TCRdb's copy has only in-frame clones and lacks some. Of roughly 230,000 clones in the sample, roughly 84% are singletons; the top ten hold 6.6%. Sequencing used PBMCs or T cells enriched from blood (not recorded which). These receptors all come from a woman in her 50s who had been exposed to COVID-19. Each CDR3 is given with its conserved first and last residue. Each record gives: clone size, J gene, V gene, D gene, CDR3 protein, CDR3 DNA. The D gene is left open where the match is weak. Some rows have no size entry. The others give once, few or many, or a class for an expanded clone.

-	TRBJ2-1	TRBV7-2	-	CASSLLGAHNEQFF	TGTGCCAGCAGCTTACTGGGCGCTCACAATGAGCAGTTCTTC
-	TRBJ2-1	TRBV4-2	TRBD2	CASSQDIAGGPNEQFF	TGTGCCAGCAGCCAGGACATAGCGGGGGGGCCTAATGAGCAGTTCTTC
-	TRBJ2-1	TRBV10-3	TRBD1	CATTSTLGQRSSYNEQFF	TGTGCCACCACTTCCACCCTGGGACAGCGCAGCTCCTACAATGAGCAGTTCTTC
-	TRBJ1-4	TRBV4-1	-	CASSQAKASGEKLFF	TGCGCCAGCAGCCAAGCAAAGGCCAGCGGAGAAAAACTGTTTTTT
-	TRBJ2-1	TRBV9	-	CASSVVKGGSPSNEQFF	TGTGCCAGCAGCGTAGTAAAGGGGGGGTCCCCCAGCAATGAGCAGTTCTTC
-	TRBJ1-2	TRBV20-1	-	CSVIRGIGYTF	TGCAGTGTAATTAGGGGGATCGGCTACACCTTC
-	TRBJ1-4	TRBV7-8	-	CASSLGPLGANEKLFF	TGTGCCAGCAGCTTAGGACCCCTTGGGGCGAATGAAAAACTGTTTTTT
-	TRBJ2-2	TRBV9	TRBD1	CASSQGQVGELFF	TGTGCCAGCAGTCAGGGACAGGTCGGGGAGCTGTTTTTT
-	TRBJ1-4	TRBV23-1	-	CASSHVGWCYGEDEKLFF	TGCGCCAGCAGTCACGTTGGTTGGTGTTATGGGGAGGATGAAAAACTGTTTTTT
-	TRBJ2-7	TRBV28	-	CASSFPHLASRRGYEQYF	TGTGCCAGCAGTTTCCCTCACCTAGCGTCGAGGAGGGGCTACGAGCAGTACTTC
-	TRBJ1-3	TRBV19	-	CASSAGRILSGNTIYF	TGTGCCAGTTCTGCGGGCAGGATCCTCTCTGGAAACACCATATATTTT
once	TRBJ1-4	TRBV18	-	CASSPLHATNEKLFF	TGTGCCAGCTCACCACTCCATGCAACTAATGAAAAACTGTTTTTT
few	TRBJ2-2	TRBV12-3/TRBV12-4	-	CASSWAVPGELFF	TGTGCCAGCAGTTGGGCAGTGCCCGGGGAGCTGTTTTTT
-	TRBJ1-1	TRBV18	TRBD1	CASSPTGKDTEAFF	TGTGCCAGCTCACCGACAGGGAAGGACACTGAAGCTTTCTTT
-	TRBJ1-2	TRBV6-5	-	CASSPRARYGYTF	TGTGCCAGCAGCCCCAGGGCGAGATATGGCTACACCTTC
few	TRBJ1-5	TRBV18	-	CASSPSIEPNQPQHF	TGTGCCAGCTCACCAAGTATAGAACCGAATCAGCCCCAGCATTTT
few	TRBJ1-2	TRBV18	-	CASSPNRVNYGYTF	TGTGCCAGCTCACCAAACAGGGTCAACTATGGCTACACCTTC
-	TRBJ1-3	TRBV16	TRBD1	CASSKPAGGLPGNTIYF	TGTGCCAGCAGCAAACCCGCAGGGGGCCTCCCTGGAAACACCATATATTTT
few	TRBJ1-6	TRBV6-1	-	CASSELRGDNSPLHF	TGTGCCAGCAGTGAACTCAGGGGTGATAATTCACCCCTCCACTTT
once	TRBJ2-2	TRBV12-3/TRBV12-4	-	CASSSGVGELFF	TGTGCCAGCAGTTCAGGGGTGGGGGAGCTGTTTTTT
-	TRBJ2-7	TRBV18	-	CASSPLARGSSYEQYF	TGTGCCAGCTCACCTCTCGCGCGGGGTAGCTCCTACGAGCAGTACTTC
-	TRBJ1-1	TRBV4-2	-	CASSREGDTEAFF	TGTGCCAGCAGCCGCGAGGGGGACACTGAAGCTTTCTTT
-	TRBJ1-1	TRBV7-9	-	CASSSGQLSEAFF	TGTGCCAGCAGCTCCGGACAGCTTTCTGAAGCTTTCTTT
few	TRBJ1-2	TRBV19	TRBD1	CASSKTGVDGYTF	TGTGCCAGTAGTAAGACAGGGGTTGATGGCTACACCTTC
-	TRBJ2-3	TRBV28	-	CASLFKDTQYF	TGTGCCAGTCTGTTTAAAGATACGCAGTATTTT
few	TRBJ1-1	TRBV7-9	-	CASSSLVGNTEAFF	TGTGCCAGCAGCTCTTTGGTCGGGAACACTGAAGCTTTCTTT
once	TRBJ2-3	TRBV11-2	-	CASSSIVSDTQYF	TGTGCCAGCAGCTCGATAGTATCAGATACGCAGTATTTT
many	TRBJ1-5	TRBV19	-	CASSPGSAYSYSNQPQHF	TGTGCCAGTAGCCCGGGATCGGCCTACAGTTATAGCAATCAGCCCCAGCATTTT
-	TRBJ1-3	TRBV27	-	CASSFNSGNTIYF	TGTGCCAGCAGTTTCAACTCTGGAAACACCATATATTTT
-	TRBJ2-5	TRBV28	-	CASSPTPLGDWRRETQYF	TGTGCCAGCAGTCCAACCCCACTTGGGGACTGGCGGCGAGAGACCCAGTACTTC
-	TRBJ1-6	TRBV30	-	CAWRNDRDNSPLHF	TGTGCCTGGAGGAACGACAGAGATAATTCACCCCTCCACTTT
once	TRBJ2-5	TRBV19	TRBD2	CASSIAGTSGETQYF	TGTGCCAGTAGTATAGCCGGGACTAGTGGCGAGACCCAGTACTTC
-	TRBJ2-5	TRBV6-2/TRBV6-3	TRBD2	CASSYSSGLAGKETQYF	TGTGCCAGCAGTTACTCGAGTGGTCTAGCGGGGAAAGAGACCCAGTACTTC
-	TRBJ2-5	TRBV28	TRBD2	CASSFSTSGGETQYF	TGTGCCAGCAGTTTCTCGACTAGCGGGGGGGAGACCCAGTACTTC
-	TRBJ2-1	TRBV19	-	CASSKATGYNEQFF	TGTGCCAGTAGTAAGGCGACGGGCTACAATGAGCAGTTCTTC
once	TRBJ1-2	TRBV19	TRBD1	CASSPLTGINGYTF	TGTGCCAGTAGTCCGCTGACAGGGATTAACGGCTACACCTTC
-	TRBJ1-2	TRBV4-3	-	CASSQALDTYYGYTF	TGCGCCAGCAGCCAAGCCTTAGACACATACTATGGCTACACCTTC
-	TRBJ1-4	TRBV27	TRBD1	CASSTTGLREKLFF	TGTGCCAGCAGCACGACAGGGCTAAGGGAAAAACTGTTTTTT